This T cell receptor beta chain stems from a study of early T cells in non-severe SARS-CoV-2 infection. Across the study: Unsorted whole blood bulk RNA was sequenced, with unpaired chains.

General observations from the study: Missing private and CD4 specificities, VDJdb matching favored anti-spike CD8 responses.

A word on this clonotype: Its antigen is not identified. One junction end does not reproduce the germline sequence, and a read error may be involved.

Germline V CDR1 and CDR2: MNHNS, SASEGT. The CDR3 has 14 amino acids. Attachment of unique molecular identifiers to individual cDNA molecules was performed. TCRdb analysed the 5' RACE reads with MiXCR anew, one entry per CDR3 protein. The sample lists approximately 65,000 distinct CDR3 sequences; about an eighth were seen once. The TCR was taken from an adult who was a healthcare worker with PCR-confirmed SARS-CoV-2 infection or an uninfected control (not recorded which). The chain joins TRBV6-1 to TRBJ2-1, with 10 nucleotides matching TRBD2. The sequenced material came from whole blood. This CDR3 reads CVSSRTSGYNEQFF. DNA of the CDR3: TGTGTCAGCAGTCGGACTAGCGGCTACAATGAGCAGTTCTTC.